This TCR beta chain was observed in a study of cytomegalovirus exposure and HLA in healthy donors. Each of the donors was a healthy bone marrow donor. In its sample, this clone was seen a few times. This CDR3 contains 16 residues. Deletions cut 2 bases from V and 3 bases from J, with 16 bases between. The germline CDR1 and CDR2 sequences are SNHLY and FYNNEI. PCR was performed using 60 Vbeta and 13 Jbeta primers. Profiled with immunoSEQ multiplex PCR; TCRdb holds only in-frame clones, not every one. Of 130,000 or so clones listed, 6.5% to 9.5% were seen once; the top ten hold under 7%. This sequence joins TRBV2 and TRBJ2-5; D is uncertain. The sequence derives from a man aged 35-49 years in good health and CMV-seronegative. Sequencing used PBMCs. The CDR3 DNA reads TGTGCCAGCAGTGAATCCTTGCCTCCGGTTAAAGAGACCCAGTACTTC. Its protein product is CASSESLPPVKETQYF.